A single sample is the source of the 19 T cell receptor beta chains below, sequenced in a study of T cells in Graves' hyperthyroidism and ophthalmopathy. Researchers took RNA transcripts and amplified the TCR beta CDR3 regions from them. RT-PCR in the first round (using the HTBI primer set) targeted the TCR CDR3. TCRdb ran MiXCR on the multiplex PCR reads and lists one entry per CDR3 protein. The data hold about 410,000 distinct CDR3 sequences, with roughly 15% observed a single time. Sequencing used blood. The receptors shown here come from a man younger than 35 with Graves' ophthalmopathy.

This rearrangement joins TRBV7-9 to TRBJ2-2, with 7 bases identical to TRBD1. Trimming removed 5 bases from V and 6 bases from J; junction bases left unmatched: 3. CDR1 and CDR2 from the germline V gene are SEHNR and FQNEAQ (reference sequence). This CDR3 has 13 residues. The CDR3 sequence is CASSDRDAGELFF. The CDR3 region has the DNA TGTGCCAGCAGCGACAGGGATGCCGGGGAGCTGTTTTTT.

This clonotype was found a few times. The rearrangement links TRBV5-8 to TRBJ2-7; D is undetermined. Trimming pared 6 bases from V and 0 bases from J, leaving 22 bases between. The CDR3 is 17 amino acids. CDR1 is SGHTS, CDR2 YDEGEE, per germline. The CDR3 region is CASTEGPDRYISYEQYF. CDR3 DNA sequence: TGTGCCAGCACCGAAGGGCCCGACCGCTACATCTCCTACGAGCAGTACTTC.

The V and J genes are TRBV2 and TRBJ1-1; 8 bases are shared with TRBD1. Losses at the gene ends were 3 bases for V and 4 bases for J; bases not matched to a gene: 10. This CDR3 has 16 amino acids. From germline, CDR1 is SNHLY and CDR2 FYNNEI. The CDR3 coding sequence is TGTGCCAGCAGTGAGACAGGGGCCGCGCGGAGCACTGAAGCTTTCTTT. It codes for CASSETGAARSTEAFF.

This clonotype appeared many times. V is TRBV28 and J is TRBJ2-1; perhaps TRBD2 as D (5 bases). This CDR3 comprises 12 residues. Germline V gene data show CDR1 as MDHEN and CDR2 as SYDVKM. The germline V and J ends were trimmed by 5 bases and 8 bases, with 10 bases remaining between them. CDR3 in DNA: TGTGCCAGCAGTGACCTTAGCGATGAGCAGTTCTTC. It specifies CASSDLSDEQFF.

This clonotype was detected many times. V is TRBV27 and J is TRBJ1-5; the D is unclear. V was clipped by 5 bases and J by 2 bases, with 10 bases between them. This CDR3 comprises 14 residues. The germline gives CDR1 MNHEY, CDR2 SMNVEV (reference sequence). The CDR3, as DNA: TGTGCCAGCAGTCCTCACACAGGCAATCAGCCCCAGCATTTT. It codes for CASSPHTGNQPQHF.

This clonotype was recorded many times. This CDR3 is CASSRLAGGTDTQYF. CDR3 coding DNA: TGTGCCAGCAGTCGACTAGCGGGAGGGACAGATACGCAGTATTTT. The J gene is TRBJ2-3, the V gene TRBV6-1; 14 nucleotides line up with TRBD2. CDR3 length: 15 residues. V was clipped by 5 bases and J by 3 bases; unmatched bases: 1. CDR1 is MNHNS, CDR2 SASEGT, per germline.

Many counts were recorded for this clonotype. This chain joins TRBV14 and TRBJ2-3; D is perhaps TRBD2 (6 bases). The CDR3 sequence is 15 residues long. Germline V gives CDR1 SGHDN, CDR2 FVKESK. V dropped 4 bases and J dropped 3 bases, with 14 bases sitting between them. This CDR3 reads CASSRTSWGTDTQYF. The CDR3 DNA sequence: TGTGCCAGCAGCCGCACTAGCTGGGGGACAGATACGCAGTATTTT. The entire variable domain, with the rest obtained from reference TRBV14 and TRBJ2-3, is as follows: EAGVTQFPSHSVIEKGQTVTLRCDPISGHDNLYWYRRVMGKEIKFLLHFVKESKQDESGMPNNRFLAERTGGTYSTLKVQPAELEDSGVYFCASSRTSWGTDTQYFGPGTRLTVL.

The rearrangement links TRBV2 to TRBJ2-1; D may match TRBD1 or TRBD2 (5 bases each). The V and J ends lost 7 bases and 12 bases respectively, with 13 bases between them. CDR1 and CDR2 (germline): SNHLY, FYNNEI. This CDR3 region has 11 residues. CDR3 loop: CASTPEGRQFF. The CDR3 DNA reads as TGTGCCAGCACTCCTGAGGGGAGGCAGTTCTTC.

This clonotype was seen once. This chain connects TRBV7-2 to TRBJ2-5, with TRBD2 identical over 16 bases. Per germline, CDR1 SGHTA and CDR2 FQGNSA. Trimming removed 5 bases from V and 4 bases from J; junction bases left unmatched: 10. The CDR3 consists of 18 residues. CDR3: CASSPPSGTSGRGETQYF. The CDR3 DNA reads TGTGCCAGCAGCCCCCCCTCCGGGACTAGCGGGAGGGGAGAGACCCAGTACTTC.

Ten or more counts support this clonotype. The chain joins TRBV13 to TRBJ1-2, with 7 bases aligning to TRBD1. Per germline, CDR1 PRHDT and CDR2 FYEKMQ (reference sequence). The ends lost 0 bases at V and 8 bases at J; junction bases unmatched: 9. There are 15 residues in the CDR3. CDR3 DNA: TGTGCCAGCAGCTTAGGGGCACAGGGGATCGGGGGCTACACCTTC. Protein product: CASSLGAQGIGGYTF. Full variable domain (remainder filled in from reference TRBV13 and TRBJ1-2): AAGVIQSPRHLIKEKRETATLKCYPIPRHDTVYWYQQGPGQDPQFLISFYEKMQSDKGSIPDRFSAQQFSDYHSELNMSSLELGDSALYFCASSLGAQGIGGYTFGSGTRLTVV.

This clonotype was seen ten or more times. The genes are TRBV11-2 and TRBJ2-1; 8 nucleotides line up with TRBD2. CDR1 and CDR2 from the germline V gene are SGHAT and FQNNGV. The CDR3 runs to 15 residues. V lost 5 bases, J lost 6 bases, and 9 bases stayed unmatched. CDR3 sequence: CASSTLAGWGNEQFF. Here the CDR3 DNA reads TGTGCCAGCAGCACCTTAGCGGGGTGGGGCAATGAGCAGTTCTTC.

The J gene is TRBJ2-2, the V gene TRBV7-2; D unclear. Trimming took 4 bases from V and 13 from J, leaving 10 bases between them. This CDR3 contains 11 residues. Germline loops: CDR1 SGHTA, CDR2 FQGNSA. CDR3 sequence: CASSSGWGLFF. The CDR3 coding sequence is TGTGCCAGCAGCTCCGGCTGGGGGCTGTTTTTT.

This clonotype was recorded many times. J is TRBJ2-1 and V is TRBV11-2; 13 positions agree with TRBD2. Germline V gives CDR1 SGHAT, CDR2 FQNNGV. The V and J ends lost 7 bases and 9 bases, in that order; junction bases with no gene match: 9. The CDR3 totals 15 residues. CDR3 region: CASTSRTSGGSEQFF. The CDR3 nucleotides are TGTGCCAGCACCTCCCGGACTAGCGGGGGAAGTGAGCAGTTCTTC. Based on the CDR3 plus reference TRBV11-2 and TRBJ2-1, the full variable domain is EAGVAQSPRYKIIEKRQSVAFWCNPISGHATLYWYQQILGQGPKLLIQFQNNGVVDDSQLPKDRFSAERLKGVDSTLKIQPAKLEDSAVYLCASTSRTSGGSEQFFGPGTRLTVL.

CDR3 nucleotide sequence: TGTGCCAGTAGTATAGAAGGCGGGCGCAACACCGGGGAGCTGTTTTTT. Amino acids: CASSIEGGRNTGELFF. The chain is built from TRBV19 and TRBJ2-2, with a possible D match to TRBD2 (5 bases). Trimming shortened V by 0 bases and J by 2 bases, and 10 bases separated the two germline ends. CDR3 length: 16 amino acids. Per germline, CDR1 LNHDA and CDR2 SQIVND (reference sequence).

This clonotype occurred many times. This chain links TRBV6-5 with TRBJ2-3; tentatively, D is TRBD2 (7 bases). This CDR3 is built from 17 residues. Germline V lookup: CDR1 MNHEY, CDR2 SVGAGI. The V and J ends lost 0 bases and 2 bases respectively, with 15 bases between them. CDR3 bases: TGTGCCAGCAGTTACTCGAAGGGGGGGTTCTCCACAGATACGCAGTATTTT. Translating gives CASSYSKGGFSTDTQYF.

Ten or more counts support this clonotype. The chain recombines TRBV11-2 with TRBJ2-7; no definite D call. Germline V lookup: CDR1 SGHAT, CDR2 FQNNGV. CDR3 size: 16 residues. The V gene lost 5 bases and the J gene lost 3 bases, with 20 bases spanning the gap. The CDR3 sequence is CASSQAAGPLNYEQYF. DNA of the CDR3: TGTGCCAGCAGCCAGGCGGCAGGACCGCTTAACTACGAGCAGTACTTC.

The chain recombines TRBV4-2 with TRBJ2-1, with TRBD2 as a possible D gene (5 bases). The CDR3 runs to 17 residues. CDR1 is LGHNA, CDR2 YNFKEQ, per germline. Trimming cost V 0 bases and J 0 bases, with 12 bases left between them. CDR3 region: CASSQELAGGSYNEQFF. The CDR3 DNA reads TGTGCCAGCAGCCAAGAGTTGGCAGGAGGCTCCTACAATGAGCAGTTCTTC.

To note about this clonotype: A read error is possible here, since a much larger clone lies one base away. The gene calls are TRBV18 and TRBJ1-2; no firm D call. The CDR3 runs to 13 residues. Looked up from germline, CDR1 is KGHSH and CDR2 is LQKENI. CDR3 nucleotide sequence: TGTGCCAGCCCACCCGGCGGCGACTATGGCTACACCTTC. Translation gives CASPPGGDYGYTF.

This clonotype has ten or more counts. This sequence joins TRBV20-1 and TRBJ2-5, with 7 bases that match TRBD2. Per the germline V gene, CDR1 is DFQATT and CDR2 is SNEGSKA (reference sequence). This CDR3 spans 15 amino acids. Trimming cost V 6 bases and J 1 base; bases outside gene matches: 11. CDR3 loop: CSAVISLAAQETQYF. CDR3 DNA sequence: TGCAGTGCCGTCATCTCGCTAGCGGCCCAAGAGACCCAGTACTTC.